This passage covers 19 T cell receptor beta chains from one sample sequenced in a study of shared clonotypes between healthy human individuals. The assay was immunoSEQ multiplex PCR, and TCRdb's table has in-frame clones only and misses some. Among about 2.2 million clones listed, about 92% were seen once. It was CD45RO-negative cells, positively selected for CCR7, that made up naive CD8 cells, with terminally differentiated effector memory CD45RA+ cells excluded. What was sequenced was naive CD8+ T cells from PBMCs. The receptors were sampled from a man aged 18 to 30 in good health. Some clones in this sample may be carry-over from other donors' samples.

This chain uses TRBV4-1 with TRBJ2-4, with D tentatively TRBD2 (6 bases). V was clipped by 3 bases and J by 8 bases, with 14 bases between them. Germline V gene sequence: CDR1 MGHRA, CDR2 YSYEKL. The CDR3 length is 14 residues. Written as DNA, the CDR3 is TGCGCCAGCAGCCAGGGTTGGGGGGAGGACATTCAGTACTTC. Its protein is CASSQGWGEDIQYF.

The chain employs TRBV7-8 and TRBJ1-5; D perhaps matches TRBD1 (5 bases). Trimming took off 5 bases at V and 0 bases at J, with 14 bases between the two ends. The germline gives CDR1 SGHVS, CDR2 FQNEAQ. This CDR3 has 16 amino acids. CDR3 sequence (DNA): TGTGCCAGCAGCACCGGGACGGAATATAGCAATCAGCCCCAGCATTTT. Its translation: CASSTGTEYSNQPQHF.

The genes are TRBV9 and TRBJ2-2; either TRBD1 or TRBD2 may fit D (6 bases each). Germline V gives CDR1 SGDLS, CDR2 YYNGEE. Trimming pared 4 bases from V and 5 bases from J, leaving 18 bases between. CDR3 length: 16 amino acids. The chain's CDR3 is CASSPRGRDLTGELFF. The DNA of the CDR3 is TGTGCCAGCAGCCCCAGGGGTAGGGACTTAACCGGGGAGCTGTTTTTT.

The rearrangement joins TRBV11-2 to TRBJ1-5; D gene ambiguous. V was shortened by 2 bases and J by 0 bases, with 5 bases between the two germline ends. Germline lookup yields CDR1 SGHAT and CDR2 FQNNGV. The CDR3 spans 14 residues. The CDR3 region has the DNA TGTGCCAGCAGCTTACACGGTAGCAATCAGCCCCAGCATTTT. Translating gives CASSLHGSNQPQHF.

The J gene is TRBJ2-1, the V gene TRBV29-1; no reliable D call. This CDR3 region has 13 residues. Trimming cost V 5 bases and J 2 bases, with 10 bases left between them. The germline CDR1 and CDR2 sequences are SQVTM and ANQGSEA. CDR3: CSVSERTYNEQFF. CDR3 nucleotides: TGCAGCGTTTCGGAGAGGACCTACAATGAGCAGTTCTTC.

V and J are TRBV4-3 and TRBJ1-3; the D is unclear. The germline V and J ends were trimmed by 3 bases and 7 bases, with 13 bases remaining between them. The germline CDR1 and CDR2 sequences are LGHNA and YSLEER. The CDR3 is made up of 14 amino acids. The DNA of the CDR3 is TGCGCCAGCAGCCAGGGTTTCGGTGCTAACACCATATATTTT. This gives the protein CASSQGFGANTIYF.

To note about this clone: This same CDR3 is encoded by further DNA sequences in the sample. The CDR3 loop reads CASSLRGSGELFF. The DNA of the CDR3 is TGTGCCAGCAGTCTAAGAGGGTCCGGGGAGCTGTTTTTT. V usage is TRBV27 and J usage is TRBJ2-2, with D maybe TRBD2 (5 bases). The germline V and J ends were trimmed by 5 bases and 6 bases, with 10 bases remaining between them. Germline V gene data show CDR1 as MNHEY and CDR2 as SMNVEV (reference sequence). This CDR3 region has 13 residues.

This rearrangement joins TRBV27 to TRBJ2-1; D is unclear. In germline, CDR1 is MNHEY, CDR2 SMNVEV (reference sequence). V lost 2 bases and J lost 2, with 13 bases in between. The CDR3 loop spans 16 amino acids. CDR3 region: CASSLVVAGAYNEQFF. The CDR3 DNA reads as TGTGCCAGCAGTTTAGTGGTCGCTGGCGCCTACAATGAGCAGTTCTTC.

This chain uses TRBV7-9 with TRBJ2-7, with a possible D match to TRBD1 (6 bases). Trimming removed 5 bases at V and 9 bases at J, with 20 bases between. CDR1 is SEHNR and CDR2 is FQNEAQ in the germline V gene (reference sequence). The CDR3 spans 14 residues. The DNA for the CDR3 is TGTGCCAGCAGCCAAAGGGACAATAGCTTCGGGCAGTACTTC. Its translation is CASSQRDNSFGQYF.

This rearrangement joins TRBV7-2 to TRBJ2-7, with TRBD2 matching over 7 bases. Germline loops: CDR1 SGHTA, CDR2 FQGNSA. Unmatched junction bases numbered 5, after V lost 3 bases and J lost 3 bases. The CDR3 is 14 residues long. The CDR3 sequence is CASSLRGSYYEQYF. The CDR3 coding sequence is TGTGCCAGCAGCTTGCGGGGGAGCTACTACGAGCAGTACTTC.

This rearrangement joins TRBV7-6 to TRBJ2-1, with TRBD1 matching 7 bases. CDR1 is SGHVS and CDR2 is FNYEAQ in the germline V gene. This CDR3 comprises 15 residues. V was clipped by 5 bases and J by 5 bases; unmatched bases: 9. Written as DNA, the CDR3 is TGTGCCAGCAGCCCACGGACAGGTATCGACAATGAGCAGTTCTTC. Protein sequence: CASSPRTGIDNEQFF.

V and J are TRBV19 and TRBJ1-5, with D possibly being TRBD1 (6 bases). The ends were cut back, 5 bases at V and 4 bases at J, with 12 bases in the middle. From germline, CDR1 is LNHDA and CDR2 SQIVND (reference sequence). The CDR3 is 14 amino acids. The CDR3: CASSARQVNQPQHF. DNA of the CDR3: TGTGCCAGTAGTGCTCGACAGGTTAATCAGCCCCAGCATTTT.

V and J are TRBV6-5 and TRBJ1-1; the D is unclear. Germline V gene lookup returns CDR1 MNHEY and CDR2 SVGAGI. This CDR3 contains 15 residues. V lost 5 bases and J 0 bases, leaving 13 bases between the germline ends. The CDR3 is CASSPQSGLNTEAFF. The CDR3 region has the DNA TGTGCCAGCAGTCCACAATCCGGTTTGAACACTGAAGCTTTCTTT.

This clone was detected only once. The V call is TRBV5-6, the J call TRBJ1-2; the match to TRBD1 covers 8 bases. The CDR3 totals 14 residues. The germline gives CDR1 SGHDT, CDR2 YYEEEE. With 6 bases clipped from V and 8 bases from J, the junction kept 12 bases outside the gene matches. The CDR3 reads CASTLGQGASGYTF. In DNA form, the CDR3 reads TGTGCCAGCACCCTGGGGCAGGGGGCGTCAGGCTACACCTTC.

Of note for this clone: Other nucleotide sequences from this sample produce the same CDR3. The chain combines TRBV28 with TRBJ2-1; unclear D gene. Germline V CDR1 and CDR2: MDHEN, SYDVKM. Trimming pared 7 bases from V and 4 bases from J, leaving 2 bases between. The CDR3 runs 10 residues. This CDR3 is CASKYNEQFF. The CDR3 DNA is TGTGCCAGCAAGTACAATGAGCAGTTCTTC. Drawing the rest from reference TRBV28 and TRBJ2-1, the complete variable domain is DVKVTQSSRYLVKRTGEKVFLECVQDMDHENMFWYRQDPGLGLRLIYFSYDVKMKEKGDIPEGYSVSREKKERFSLILESASTNQTSMYLCASKYNEQFFGPGTRLTVL.

The gene calls are TRBV6-1 and TRBJ2-3; D is unclear. Germline assignment: CDR1 MNHNS and CDR2 SASEGT. The CDR3 has 16 amino acids. V dropped 4 bases and J dropped 1 base, with 15 bases sitting between them. For the CDR3, the DNA is TGTGCCAGCAGTGGCCTGGCCCTCTTAGGCACAGATACGCAGTATTTT. Translated: CASSGLALLGTDTQYF.

This sequence joins TRBV27 and TRBJ1-4, with unresolved D. The CDR3 sequence is 18 residues long. Trimming pared 0 bases from V and 0 bases from J, leaving 14 bases between. The V gene's germline CDR1 is MNHEY and CDR2 SMNVEV (reference sequence). CDR3 region: CASSLSPSRYATNEKLFF. CDR3 bases: TGTGCCAGCAGTTTATCCCCATCCCGATATGCAACTAATGAAAAACTGTTTTTT.

The genes are TRBV7-9 and TRBJ1-4; 7 bases agree with TRBD1. From germline, CDR1 is SEHNR and CDR2 FQNEAQ (reference sequence). CDR3 length: 16 amino acids. The V gene end was trimmed by 4 bases and the J gene end by 1 base; junction bases not matched to a gene: 6. CDR3 loop: CASSSRQGRTNEKLFF. As DNA, the CDR3 is TGTGCCAGCAGCTCTCGACAGGGTCGAACTAATGAAAAACTGTTTTTT.

J is TRBJ2-7 and V is TRBV2; 10 bases are a match to TRBD2. This CDR3 is built from 15 residues. Germline-derived CDR1 and CDR2 are SNHLY and FYNNEI. V dropped 6 bases and J dropped 6; count of bases not matched to a gene: 11. CDR3 sequence: CASRTKAGGPLEQYF. In DNA, the CDR3 is TGTGCCAGCAGGACGAAAGCGGGAGGGCCCCTCGAGCAGTACTTC. Variable domain in full (rest from reference TRBV2 and TRBJ2-7): EPEVTQTPSHQVTQMGQEVILRCVPISNHLYFYWYRQILGQKVEFLVSFYNNEISEKSEIFDDQFSVERPDGSNFTLKIRSTKLEDSAMYFCASRTKAGGPLEQYFGPGTRLTVT.